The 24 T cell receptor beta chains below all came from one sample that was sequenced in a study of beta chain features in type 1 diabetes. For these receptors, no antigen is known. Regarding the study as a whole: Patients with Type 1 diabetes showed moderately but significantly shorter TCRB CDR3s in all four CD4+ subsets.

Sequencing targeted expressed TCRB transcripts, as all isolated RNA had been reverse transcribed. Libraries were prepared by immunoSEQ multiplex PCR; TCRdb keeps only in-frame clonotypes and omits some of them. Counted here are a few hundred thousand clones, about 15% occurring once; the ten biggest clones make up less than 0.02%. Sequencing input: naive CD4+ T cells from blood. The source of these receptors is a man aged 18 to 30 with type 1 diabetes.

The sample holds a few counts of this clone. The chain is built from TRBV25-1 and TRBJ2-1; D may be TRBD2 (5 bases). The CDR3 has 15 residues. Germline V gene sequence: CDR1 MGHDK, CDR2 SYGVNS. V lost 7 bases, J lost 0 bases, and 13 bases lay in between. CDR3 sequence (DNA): TGTGCCAGCACCCCACTCGGGGTCTCCTACAATGAGCAGTTCTTC. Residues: CASTPLGVSYNEQFF.

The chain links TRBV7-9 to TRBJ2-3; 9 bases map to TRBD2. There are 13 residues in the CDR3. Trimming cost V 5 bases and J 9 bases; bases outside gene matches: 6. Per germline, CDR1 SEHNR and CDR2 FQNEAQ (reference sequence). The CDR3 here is CASSPLAGVTQYF. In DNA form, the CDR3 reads TGTGCCAGCAGCCCATTAGCGGGAGTCACGCAGTATTTT.

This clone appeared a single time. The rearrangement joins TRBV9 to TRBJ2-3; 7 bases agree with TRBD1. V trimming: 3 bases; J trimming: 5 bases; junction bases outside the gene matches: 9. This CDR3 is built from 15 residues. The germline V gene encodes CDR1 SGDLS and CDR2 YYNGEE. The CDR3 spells CASSERGGSGDTQYF. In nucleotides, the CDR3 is TGTGCCAGCAGCGAGAGAGGGGGCTCGGGAGATACGCAGTATTTT.

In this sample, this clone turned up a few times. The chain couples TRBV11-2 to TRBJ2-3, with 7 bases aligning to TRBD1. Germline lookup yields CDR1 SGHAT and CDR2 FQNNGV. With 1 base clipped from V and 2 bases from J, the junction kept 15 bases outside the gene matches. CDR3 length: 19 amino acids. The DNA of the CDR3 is TGTGCCAGCAGCTTAGGGGGACAGAGGGAATCCTCTTACACAGATACGCAGTATTTT. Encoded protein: CASSLGGQRESSYTDTQYF.

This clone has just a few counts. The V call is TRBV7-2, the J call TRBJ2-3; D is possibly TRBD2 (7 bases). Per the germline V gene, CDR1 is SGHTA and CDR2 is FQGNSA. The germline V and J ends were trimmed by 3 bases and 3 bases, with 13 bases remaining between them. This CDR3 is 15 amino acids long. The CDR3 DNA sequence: TGTGCCAGCAGCTTTTCGGGGGGCGGGACAGATACGCAGTATTTT. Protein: CASSFSGGGTDTQYF.

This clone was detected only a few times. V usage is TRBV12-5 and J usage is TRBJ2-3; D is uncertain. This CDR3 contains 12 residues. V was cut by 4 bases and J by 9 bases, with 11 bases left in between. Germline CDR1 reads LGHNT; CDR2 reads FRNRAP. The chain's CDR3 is CASGSDRGTQYF. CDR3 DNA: TGTGCTAGTGGTTCCGATCGTGGCACGCAGTATTTT.

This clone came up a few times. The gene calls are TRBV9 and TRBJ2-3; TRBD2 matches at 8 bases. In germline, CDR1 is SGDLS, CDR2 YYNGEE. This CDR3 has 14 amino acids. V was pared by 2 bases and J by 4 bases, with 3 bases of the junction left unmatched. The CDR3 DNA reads TGTGCCAGCAGCGTGTTAGCGGGATCAGATACGCAGTATTTT. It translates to CASSVLAGSDTQYF. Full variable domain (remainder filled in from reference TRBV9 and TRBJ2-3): DSGVTQTPKHLITATGQRVTLRCSPRSGDLSVYWYQQSLDQGLQFLIQYYNGEERAKGNILERFSAQQFPDLHSELNLSSLELGDSALYFCASSVLAGSDTQYFGPGTRLTVL.

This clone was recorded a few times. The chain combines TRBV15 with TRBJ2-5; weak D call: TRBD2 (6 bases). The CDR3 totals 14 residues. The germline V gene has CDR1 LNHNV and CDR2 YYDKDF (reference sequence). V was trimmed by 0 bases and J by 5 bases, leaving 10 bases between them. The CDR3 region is CATSREHRGETQYF. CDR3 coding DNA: TGTGCCACCAGCAGAGAGCACCGGGGGGAGACCCAGTACTTC.

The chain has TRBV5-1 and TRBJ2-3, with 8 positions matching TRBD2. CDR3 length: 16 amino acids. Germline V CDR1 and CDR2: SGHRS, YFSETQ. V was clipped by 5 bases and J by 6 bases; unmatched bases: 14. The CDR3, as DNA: TGCGCCAGCAGACTGGGGTTGAGCGGGAGTTTGGATACGCAGTATTTT. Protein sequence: CASRLGLSGSLDTQYF.

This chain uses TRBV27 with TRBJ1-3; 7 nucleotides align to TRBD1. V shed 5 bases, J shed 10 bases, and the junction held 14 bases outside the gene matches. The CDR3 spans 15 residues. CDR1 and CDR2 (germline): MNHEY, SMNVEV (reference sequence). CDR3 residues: CASSPAWDSEHTIYF. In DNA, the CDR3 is TGTGCCAGCAGTCCCGCATGGGACAGCGAGCATACCATATATTTT.

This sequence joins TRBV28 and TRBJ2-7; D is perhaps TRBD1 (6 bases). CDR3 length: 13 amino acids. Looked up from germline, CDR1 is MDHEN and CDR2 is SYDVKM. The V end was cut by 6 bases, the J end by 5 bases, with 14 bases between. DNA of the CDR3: TGTGCCAGCAGCAAAGAACAGGGCCACGAGCAGTACTTC. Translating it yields CASSKEQGHEQYF.

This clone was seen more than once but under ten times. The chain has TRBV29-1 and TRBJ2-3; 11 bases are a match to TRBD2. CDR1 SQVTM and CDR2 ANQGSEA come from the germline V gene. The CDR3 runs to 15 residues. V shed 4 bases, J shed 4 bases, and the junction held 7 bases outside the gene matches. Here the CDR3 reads CSVGQLAGAADTQYF. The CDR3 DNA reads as TGCAGCGTTGGCCAACTAGCGGGGGCGGCAGATACGCAGTATTTT.

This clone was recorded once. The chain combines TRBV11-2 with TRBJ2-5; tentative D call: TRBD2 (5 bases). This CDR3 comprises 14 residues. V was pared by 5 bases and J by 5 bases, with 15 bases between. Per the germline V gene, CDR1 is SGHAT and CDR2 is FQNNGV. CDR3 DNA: TGTGCCAGCAGCCCTGGCGGGCGAGGGGAGACCCAGTACTTC. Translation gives CASSPGGRGETQYF.

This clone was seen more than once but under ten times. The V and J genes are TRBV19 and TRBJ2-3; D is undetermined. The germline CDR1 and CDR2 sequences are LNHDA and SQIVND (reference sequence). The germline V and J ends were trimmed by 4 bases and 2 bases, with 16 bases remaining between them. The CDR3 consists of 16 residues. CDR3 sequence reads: CASSTQRGSATDTQYF. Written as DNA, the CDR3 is TGTGCCAGTAGTACCCAGCGCGGCAGTGCCACAGATACGCAGTATTTT.

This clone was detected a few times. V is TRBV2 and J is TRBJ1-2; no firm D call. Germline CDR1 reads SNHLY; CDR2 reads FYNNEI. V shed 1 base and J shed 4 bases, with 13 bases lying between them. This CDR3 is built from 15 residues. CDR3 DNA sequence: TGTGCCAGCAGTGAAGAGAGCATCCCAACCTATGGCTACACCTTC. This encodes CASSEESIPTYGYTF.

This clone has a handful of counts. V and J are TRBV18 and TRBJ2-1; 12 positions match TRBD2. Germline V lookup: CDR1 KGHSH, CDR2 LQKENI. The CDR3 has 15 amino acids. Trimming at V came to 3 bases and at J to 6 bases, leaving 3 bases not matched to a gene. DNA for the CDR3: TGTGCCAGCTCACCCCTAGCGGGGGGGCCCAATGAGCAGTTCTTC. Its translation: CASSPLAGGPNEQFF.

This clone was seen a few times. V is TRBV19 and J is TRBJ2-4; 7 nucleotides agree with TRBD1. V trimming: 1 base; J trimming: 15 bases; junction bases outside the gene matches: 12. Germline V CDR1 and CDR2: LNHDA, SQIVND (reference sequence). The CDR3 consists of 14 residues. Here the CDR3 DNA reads TGTGCCAGTAGTATAGGTGGACAGGCGACCATTTTGTACTTC. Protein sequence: CASSIGGQATILYF.

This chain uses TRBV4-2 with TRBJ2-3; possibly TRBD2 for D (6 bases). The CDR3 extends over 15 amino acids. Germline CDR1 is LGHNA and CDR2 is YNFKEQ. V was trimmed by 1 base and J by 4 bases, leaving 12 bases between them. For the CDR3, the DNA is TGTGCCAGCAGCCAAGGGGACGGGAGCCCAGATACGCAGTATTTT. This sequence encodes CASSQGDGSPDTQYF.

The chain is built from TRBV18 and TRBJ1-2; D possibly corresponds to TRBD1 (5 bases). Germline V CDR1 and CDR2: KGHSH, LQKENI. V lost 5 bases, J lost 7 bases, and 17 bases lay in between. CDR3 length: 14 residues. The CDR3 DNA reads TGTGCCAGCTCAGCGGACAACCTTCAGGGTGGCTACACCTTC. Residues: CASSADNLQGGYTF.

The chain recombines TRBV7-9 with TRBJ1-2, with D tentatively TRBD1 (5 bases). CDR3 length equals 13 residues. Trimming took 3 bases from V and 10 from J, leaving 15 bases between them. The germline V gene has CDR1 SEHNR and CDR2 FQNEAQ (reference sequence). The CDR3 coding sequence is TGTGCCAGCAGCTTTGAACTTGTAGGGGCCTACACCTTC. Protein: CASSFELVGAYTF.

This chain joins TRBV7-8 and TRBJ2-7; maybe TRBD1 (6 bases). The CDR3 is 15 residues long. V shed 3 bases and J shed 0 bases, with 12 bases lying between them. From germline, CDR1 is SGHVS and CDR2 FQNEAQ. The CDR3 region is CASSFLQGVSYEQYF. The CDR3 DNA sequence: TGTGCCAGCAGCTTTTTACAGGGCGTCTCCTACGAGCAGTACTTC.

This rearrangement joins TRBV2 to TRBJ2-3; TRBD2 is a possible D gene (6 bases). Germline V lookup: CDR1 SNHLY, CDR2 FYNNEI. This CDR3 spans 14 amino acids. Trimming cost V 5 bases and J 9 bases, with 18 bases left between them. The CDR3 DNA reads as TGTGCCAGCAGTTTCAGCGGGCGGGGAGCCACGCAGTATTTT. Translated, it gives CASSFSGRGATQYF. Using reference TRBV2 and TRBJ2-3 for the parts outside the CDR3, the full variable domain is EPEVTQTPSHQVTQMGQEVILRCVPISNHLYFYWYRQILGQKVEFLVSFYNNEISEKSEIFDDQFSVERPDGSNFTLKIRSTKLEDSAMYFCASSFSGRGATQYFGPGTRLTVL.

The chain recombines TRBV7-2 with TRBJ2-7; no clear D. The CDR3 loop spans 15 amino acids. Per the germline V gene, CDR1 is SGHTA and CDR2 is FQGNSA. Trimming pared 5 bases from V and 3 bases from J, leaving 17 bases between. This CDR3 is CASSPWSASGYEQYF. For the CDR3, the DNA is TGTGCCAGCAGCCCCTGGTCGGCATCAGGCTACGAGCAGTACTTC.

The CDR3 bases are TGTGCCAGCGGGGAGGGTGGGAGAAGCAATCAGCCCCAGCATTTT. Amino acid sequence: CASGEGGRSNQPQHF. This chain joins TRBV2 and TRBJ1-5; no definite D call. V lost 8 bases to trimming and J lost 1 base, with 15 bases between them. Germline assignment: CDR1 SNHLY and CDR2 FYNNEI. The CDR3 has 15 amino acids.